This T cell receptor (beta chain) was found in a study of blood T cell repertoires in COVID-19. Study summary: COVID-19 samples collected from the United States, Italy and Spain covered acute and convalescent phases.

TCRdb's copy holds only in-frame clones and misses some; the assay was immunoSEQ multiplex PCR. The sample shows some 170,000 clones, about four fifths of them seen only once. The junction had 12 bases not matched to a gene; V was cut back by 5 bases and J by 4 bases. CDR1 SGHTA and CDR2 FQGNSA come from the germline V gene. This CDR3 is 16 amino acids long. This receptor was taken from a woman between 65 and 79 years old with acute or convalescent COVID-19. Material for sequencing was peripheral blood. The chain links TRBV7-2 to TRBJ2-7; 9 bases map to TRBD2. The CDR3 sequence: CASSPGASGTVYEQYF. Here the CDR3 DNA reads TGTGCCAGCAGCCCTGGGGCTAGCGGGACGGTATACGAGCAGTACTTC.